This T cell receptor (beta chain) was sequenced for a study of early T cells in non-severe SARS-CoV-2 infection. Whole-study context: Unsorted whole-blood RNA was sequenced in bulk, leaving chains unpaired. Overall study results and limits: VDJdb matching favored anti-spike CD8 responses, missing private and CD4 specificities.

Individual cDNA molecules received unique molecular identifiers during library preparation. One entry per CDR3 protein results from TCRdb running MiXCR on the 5' RACE reads. The sample contains about 72,000 distinct CDR3 sequences, over 9% of which appear only once. The length of the CDR3 is 15 residues. In germline, CDR1 is MNHEY, CDR2 SVGAGI. Trimming stripped 8 bases from V and 2 bases from J, with 16 bases between. Of note for this clonotype: Its target is not known.

The clonotype originates from an adult who was a healthcare worker with PCR-confirmed SARS-CoV-2 infection or an uninfected control (not recorded which). Sequencing was performed on whole blood, taken at baseline. The chain employs TRBV6-5 and TRBJ2-1; no definite D call. The CDR3 DNA follows: TGTGCCAGCGGCCCAAACGAAGGACCCTACAATGAGCAGTTCTTC. Translation: CASGPNEGPYNEQFF.